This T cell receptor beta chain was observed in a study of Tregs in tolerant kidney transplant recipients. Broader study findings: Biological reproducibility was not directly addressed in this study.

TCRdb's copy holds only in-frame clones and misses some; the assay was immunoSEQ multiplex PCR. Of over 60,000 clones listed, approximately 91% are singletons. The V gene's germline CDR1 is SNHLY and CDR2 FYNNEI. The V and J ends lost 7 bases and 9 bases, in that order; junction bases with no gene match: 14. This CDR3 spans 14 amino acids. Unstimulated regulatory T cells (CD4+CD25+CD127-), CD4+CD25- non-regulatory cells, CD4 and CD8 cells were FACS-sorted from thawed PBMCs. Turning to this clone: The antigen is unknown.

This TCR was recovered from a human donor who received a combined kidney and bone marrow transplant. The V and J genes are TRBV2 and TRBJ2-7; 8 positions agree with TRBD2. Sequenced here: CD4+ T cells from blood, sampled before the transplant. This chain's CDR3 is CASKIEREYRVQYF. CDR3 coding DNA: TGTGCCAGCAAGATTGAGCGGGAGTACCGGGTGCAGTACTTC.